The source of this T cell receptor beta chain is a study of blood T cell repertoires in COVID-19. Study as a whole: There were acute and convalescent COVID-19 samples, and they came from the United States, Italy and Spain. Sources were T cells, B-cell-depleted T cells, or PBMCs; the material itself was cDNA or gDNA.

V was shortened by 3 bases and J by 2 bases, with 7 bases between the two germline ends. The germline V gene encodes CDR1 LNHDA and CDR2 SQIVND (reference sequence). This CDR3 has 13 residues. Authors' analysis steps: Reference gene primer amplification gave nucleated cell count estimates. The assay was immunoSEQ multiplex PCR, and TCRdb's table has in-frame clones only and misses some. D and trimming come from the DNA, and the V and J calls and clone size come from that table. The table has approximately 100,000 clones, around 88% seen once. Sample: peripheral blood. The TCR originated in a human donor in a cohort sampled during active COVID-19. The V and J genes are TRBV19 and TRBJ2-5; D not resolved. CDR3 loop: CASSMATQETQYF. The CDR3 DNA is TGTGCCAGTAGTATGGCCACACAAGAGACCCAGTACTTC.